This paragraph reports one T cell receptor (beta chain). This CDR3 spans 11 amino acids. CDR1 GTSNPN and CDR2 SVGIG come from the germline V gene (reference sequence). The ends were cut back, 0 bases at V and 10 bases at J, with 9 bases in the middle. These data belong to a study of blood T cell repertoires in COVID-19. Study information: Nucleic acid was either cDNA or gDNA, and it came from T cells, B-cell-depleted T cells, or PBMCs.

The data were produced by immunoSEQ multiplex PCR, yet TCRdb's version contains in-frame clones alone and is incomplete. The sample carries 90,000 to 110,000 clones, around 80% recorded once. The rearrangement links TRBV30 to TRBJ1-2; D gene unclear. Sequencing used peripheral blood. The TCR originated in a woman over 75 with active or convalescent COVID-19. The CDR3 sequence is CAWSVWEDYTF. CDR3 DNA sequence: TGTGCCTGGAGTGTGTGGGAGGACTACACCTTC.